A selection of T cell receptor beta chains follows, all from one sample in a study of shared clonotypes between healthy human individuals. The assay was immunoSEQ multiplex PCR, and TCRdb's table has in-frame clones only and misses some. The repertoire holds around 2,100,000 clones, with about 95% as singletons. Sequenced sample: naive CD8+ T cells sorted from blood. The receptors here all came from a young man in good health. Both conserved end residues are part of each CDR3. A D gene is named only where the DNA matches it firmly. Clone size, where shown, is once, few, many, or a class for clones that have expanded.

d_call: TRBD2
v_call: TRBV10-2
clone_size: -
j_call: TRBJ2-7
cdr3_nt: TGCGCCAGCAGTGAAGCGGGGCTTTCCTACGAGCAGTACTTC
cdr3_aa: CASSEAGLSYEQYF

d_call: -
v_call: TRBV5-1
clone_size: -
j_call: TRBJ2-3
cdr3_nt: TGCGCCAGCAGCCTAGGAGGGGTAGCGACTCGCACAGATACGCAGTATTTT
cdr3_aa: CASSLGGVATRTDTQYF

d_call: -
v_call: TRBV15
clone_size: -
j_call: TRBJ2-7
cdr3_nt: TGTGCCACCAGCAGGAGGGGCGCTGGCTACGAGCAGTACTTC
cdr3_aa: CATSRRGAGYEQYF

d_call: -
v_call: TRBV5-6
clone_size: once
j_call: TRBJ1-5
cdr3_nt: TGTGCCAGCAGCTTGGCACTGGGTGGAGATCAGCCCCAGCATTTT
cdr3_aa: CASSLALGGDQPQHF

d_call: -
v_call: TRBV6-1
clone_size: -
j_call: TRBJ2-7
cdr3_nt: TGTGCCAGCAGCGAGACATTGAGCTCCTACGAGCAGTACTTC
cdr3_aa: CASSETLSSYEQYF

d_call: -
v_call: TRBV5-6
clone_size: -
j_call: TRBJ1-2
cdr3_nt: TGTGCCAGCAGCTCGCCCCAGGGCAGAGGATTCTATGGCTACACCTTC
cdr3_aa: CASSSPQGRGFYGYTF

d_call: -
v_call: TRBV7-9
clone_size: -
j_call: TRBJ1-1
cdr3_nt: TGTGCCAGCAGCTTAGACAGAGAAGCTTTCTTT
cdr3_aa: CASSLDREAFF

d_call: -
v_call: TRBV7-9
clone_size: -
j_call: TRBJ1-1
cdr3_nt: TGTGCCAGCAGCGCCCGACTGGGTTTTACTGAAGCTTTCTTT
cdr3_aa: CASSARLGFTEAFF

d_call: -
v_call: TRBV6-5
clone_size: -
j_call: TRBJ1-6
cdr3_nt: TGTGCCAGCAGCCAGATACCGGGGCTAAATTCACCCCTCCACTTT
cdr3_aa: CASSQIPGLNSPLHF

d_call: -
v_call: TRBV27
clone_size: -
j_call: TRBJ2-1
cdr3_nt: TGTGCCAGCAAAAGCGGATTCAGCTCCTACAATGAGCAGTTCTTC
cdr3_aa: CASKSGFSSYNEQFF

d_call: -
v_call: TRBV9
clone_size: -
j_call: TRBJ2-5
cdr3_nt: TGTGCCAGCAGCGTAGTATGCAGGGTTGGGGGAGTGAGGCCCCAAGAGACCCAGTACTTC
cdr3_aa: CASSVVCRVGGVRPQETQYF

d_call: -
v_call: TRBV2
clone_size: -
j_call: TRBJ2-7
cdr3_nt: TGTGCCAGCAGTGGGACAGGGACTATTTACGAGCAGTACTTC
cdr3_aa: CASSGTGTIYEQYF

d_call: TRBD1
v_call: TRBV11-2
clone_size: once
j_call: TRBJ2-7
cdr3_nt: TGTGCCAGCACCTTGAGGGACAGAGTATCCTACGAGCAGTACTTC
cdr3_aa: CASTLRDRVSYEQYF

d_call: TRBD2
v_call: TRBV5-4
clone_size: -
j_call: TRBJ2-3
cdr3_nt: TGTGCCAGCAGCTTGAGAGGACTAGCGCCAGATACGCAGTATTTT
cdr3_aa: CASSLRGLAPDTQYF

d_call: -
v_call: TRBV30
clone_size: -
j_call: TRBJ1-3
cdr3_nt: TGTGCCTGGAGTGCGTTGGGTAGCTCTGGAAACACCATATATTTT
cdr3_aa: CAWSALGSSGNTIYF

d_call: -
v_call: TRBV4-1
clone_size: -
j_call: TRBJ2-7
cdr3_nt: TGCGCCAGCAGCCAAGAGTCACCGGGCCCCTACGAGCAGTACTTC
cdr3_aa: CASSQESPGPYEQYF

d_call: -
v_call: TRBV5-6
clone_size: -
j_call: TRBJ2-7
cdr3_nt: TGTGCCAGCAGCCCTTTCGGGAGCGGAGGCTACGAGCAGTACTTC
cdr3_aa: CASSPFGSGGYEQYF

d_call: -
v_call: TRBV7-2
clone_size: -
j_call: TRBJ2-3
cdr3_nt: TGTGCCAGCAGCTTAGCGCTCAGGGACTTTACCACAGATACGCAGTATTTT
cdr3_aa: CASSLALRDFTTDTQYF

d_call: TRBD2
v_call: TRBV6-5
clone_size: -
j_call: TRBJ2-3
cdr3_nt: TGTGCCACAGGGCTAGCGGGGATAGATACGCAGTATTTT
cdr3_aa: CATGLAGIDTQYF

d_call: TRBD2
v_call: TRBV7-2
clone_size: -
j_call: TRBJ2-5
cdr3_nt: TGTGCCAGCAGCTCCGATGCGGGGGGCGGGGAGACCCAGTACTTC
cdr3_aa: CASSSDAGGGETQYF

d_call: TRBD2
v_call: TRBV5-1
clone_size: -
j_call: TRBJ2-1
cdr3_nt: TGCGCCAGCAGCTTGGCGGCTAGCGGAGATTACAATGAGCAGTTCTTC
cdr3_aa: CASSLAASGDYNEQFF

d_call: TRBD1
v_call: TRBV27
clone_size: few
j_call: TRBJ1-2
cdr3_nt: TGTGCCAGCAGCTTGACAGGGAGGGATGGCTACACCTTC
cdr3_aa: CASSLTGRDGYTF

d_call: -
v_call: TRBV19
clone_size: -
j_call: TRBJ1-6
cdr3_nt: TGTGCCAGTAGTAAAACCCTGGCGGATCCGGCCTATAATTCACCCCTCCACTTT
cdr3_aa: CASSKTLADPAYNSPLHF

d_call: TRBD1
v_call: TRBV11-2
clone_size: -
j_call: TRBJ2-7
cdr3_nt: TGTGCCAGCAGCCAGGACAGGGTATACGAGCAGTACTTC
cdr3_aa: CASSQDRVYEQYF

d_call: -
v_call: TRBV4-1
clone_size: -
j_call: TRBJ1-1
cdr3_nt: TGCGCCAGCAGCCAAGATAGGGCTCTTGAAGCTTTCTTT
cdr3_aa: CASSQDRALEAFF

d_call: -
v_call: TRBV4-3
clone_size: -
j_call: TRBJ2-2
cdr3_nt: TGCGCCAGCAGCCAAGATCGTTCCGGGGAGCTGTTTTTT
cdr3_aa: CASSQDRSGELFF

d_call: -
v_call: TRBV15
clone_size: -
j_call: TRBJ2-3
cdr3_nt: TGTGCCACCAGCCCCAGTCCCCATTTTAGAATAGGTAGCACAGATACGCAGTATTTT
cdr3_aa: CATSPSPHFRIGSTDTQYF

d_call: -
v_call: TRBV9
clone_size: -
j_call: TRBJ2-3
cdr3_nt: TGTGCCAGCAGCGTAGAGGGTAGGGATACAGATACGCAGTATTTT
cdr3_aa: CASSVEGRDTDTQYF

d_call: TRBD1
v_call: TRBV7-8
clone_size: -
j_call: TRBJ1-5
cdr3_nt: TGTGCCAGCAGCTTGCGGGACAGTGATCAGCCCCAGCATTTT
cdr3_aa: CASSLRDSDQPQHF

d_call: -
v_call: TRBV27
clone_size: -
j_call: TRBJ2-7
cdr3_nt: TGTGCCAGCAGCCCTTCTTCAGGCCCCTTGGTCTACGAGCAGTACTTC
cdr3_aa: CASSPSSGPLVYEQYF

d_call: -
v_call: TRBV7-7
clone_size: once
j_call: TRBJ2-5
cdr3_nt: TGTGCTAGCAGCTTAGGGGCGGGGCAAGAGACCCAGTACTTC
cdr3_aa: CASSLGAGQETQYF

d_call: -
v_call: TRBV6-5
clone_size: -
j_call: TRBJ1-5
cdr3_nt: TGTGCCAGCAGTTACTCGAGTGAGGGGCACCAGCATTTT
cdr3_aa: CASSYSSEGHQHF

d_call: -
v_call: TRBV30
clone_size: -
j_call: TRBJ1-3
cdr3_nt: TGTGCCTGGAGCCCGGGGGGCGAAGAAAACACCATATATTTT
cdr3_aa: CAWSPGGEENTIYF

d_call: -
v_call: TRBV7-2
clone_size: -
j_call: TRBJ2-7
cdr3_nt: TGTGCCAGCAGCTTCATCAAACAGGGAAAGGGCTACGAGCAGTACTTC
cdr3_aa: CASSFIKQGKGYEQYF

d_call: -
v_call: TRBV5-1
clone_size: -
j_call: TRBJ2-2
cdr3_nt: TGCGCCAGCAGCACTGGACAGAACGCGAACACCGGGGAGCTGTTTTTT
cdr3_aa: CASSTGQNANTGELFF

d_call: -
v_call: TRBV7-9
clone_size: -
j_call: TRBJ1-3
cdr3_nt: TGTGCCAGCAGCGGATCGGTACGGGACTCTGGAAACACCATATATTTT
cdr3_aa: CASSGSVRDSGNTIYF

d_call: TRBD1
v_call: TRBV11-2
clone_size: -
j_call: TRBJ2-5
cdr3_nt: TGTGCCAGCAGCTTAACCGGACAGGGGGCGTGGGAGACCCAGTACTTC
cdr3_aa: CASSLTGQGAWETQYF

d_call: TRBD1
v_call: TRBV28
clone_size: -
j_call: TRBJ2-2
cdr3_nt: TGTGCCAGCAGTTTGAGAACCCGCGACGTGCAGGGGGCCTCCGGGGAGCTGTTTTTT
cdr3_aa: CASSLRTRDVQGASGELFF

d_call: -
v_call: TRBV28
clone_size: -
j_call: TRBJ2-3
cdr3_nt: TGTGCCAGCACCTTAGGGGGACAAGATACGCAGTATTTT
cdr3_aa: CASTLGGQDTQYF

d_call: TRBD2
v_call: TRBV23-1
clone_size: -
j_call: TRBJ2-3
cdr3_nt: TGCGCCAGCAGTCAAGGGACTAAACAGGATACGCAGTATTTT
cdr3_aa: CASSQGTKQDTQYF

d_call: -
v_call: TRBV27
clone_size: -
j_call: TRBJ2-3
cdr3_nt: TGTGCCAGCAGTTTGGATCTGTCCCGTACGGATACGCAGTATTTT
cdr3_aa: CASSLDLSRTDTQYF

d_call: -
v_call: TRBV11-2
clone_size: -
j_call: TRBJ2-1
cdr3_nt: TGTGCCAGCAGTTACGGGGCATACAATGAGCAGTTCTTC
cdr3_aa: CASSYGAYNEQFF

d_call: TRBD1
v_call: TRBV5-4
clone_size: -
j_call: TRBJ2-7
cdr3_nt: TGTGCCAGCAGCGGAGCGGACAGGACCTACGAGCAGTACTTC
cdr3_aa: CASSGADRTYEQYF

d_call: -
v_call: TRBV27
clone_size: -
j_call: TRBJ2-3
cdr3_nt: TGTGCCAGCAGTTTAACAGGCGCGGGTACGCAGTATTTT
cdr3_aa: CASSLTGAGTQYF

d_call: TRBD1
v_call: TRBV9
clone_size: -
j_call: TRBJ2-1
cdr3_nt: TGTGCCAGCAGCGTCTCGGGACAGGGGAGCAATGAGCAGTTCTTC
cdr3_aa: CASSVSGQGSNEQFF

d_call: TRBD2
v_call: TRBV4-2
clone_size: -
j_call: TRBJ2-7
cdr3_nt: TGTGCCAGCAGCCAAACTAGCGGGGCATTAGACGAGCAGTACTTC
cdr3_aa: CASSQTSGALDEQYF

d_call: TRBD2
v_call: TRBV29-1
clone_size: once
j_call: TRBJ2-1
cdr3_nt: TGCAGCGTGGCCCCCCCCTCGAGTAGCGGGGTTCCCGATTACAATGAGCAGTTCTTC
cdr3_aa: CSVAPPSSSGVPDYNEQFF